The 13 T cell receptor beta chains below come from one sample, sequenced in a study of siplizumab effects on memory and regulatory T cells. Sequencing used immunoSEQ multiplex PCR; TCRdb keeps in-frame clones, though not all of them. The table includes 100,000 to 110,000 clones, 85% to 95% detected once. The sample taken for sequencing was non-Treg CD4+ T cells sorted from blood. The receptors here all came from a human donor in good health.

In the case of this clone: Other DNA sequences from this sample encode an identical CDR3 as well. This chain connects TRBV9 to TRBJ1-3; no reliable D call. The germline V and J ends were trimmed by 0 bases and 0 bases, with 4 bases remaining between them. This CDR3 spans 14 amino acids. CDR1 is SGDLS and CDR2 is YYNGEE in the germline V gene. The CDR3 bases are TGTGCCAGCAGCGTAGGGAGCTCTGGAAACACCATATATTTT. It codes for CASSVGSSGNTIYF.

This chain connects TRBV6-6 to TRBJ2-3; 7 nucleotides match TRBD1. The CDR3 has 16 residues. V gave up 2 bases and J gave up 0 bases; unmatched junction bases: 5. CDR1 is MNHNY, CDR2 SVGAGI, per germline (reference sequence). The CDR3: CASSYEGAGSTDTQYF. CDR3 in DNA: TGTGCCAGCAGTTACGAGGGGGCAGGGAGCACAGATACGCAGTATTTT.

J is TRBJ2-1 and V is TRBV27, with 7 bases matching TRBD1. Germline CDR1 MNHEY, CDR2 SMNVEV (reference sequence). The CDR3 covers 13 residues. V lost 4 bases and J lost 7; bases outside the gene matches: 4. The CDR3 DNA reads TGTGCCAGCAGTTCGGGACAGCCAAATGAGCAGTTCTTC. Amino acids: CASSSGQPNEQFF.

The V call is TRBV9, the J call TRBJ2-7; D is perhaps TRBD1 (6 bases). With 0 bases removed from V and 0 bases from J, the gap between germline ends came to 16 bases. CDR1 is SGDLS, CDR2 YYNGEE, per germline. The CDR3 sequence is 17 residues long. The CDR3 reads CASSVGWGQGASYEQYF. CDR3 bases: TGTGCCAGCAGCGTAGGATGGGGGCAGGGCGCCTCCTACGAGCAGTACTTC.

The chain employs TRBV27 and TRBJ2-7; D is possibly TRBD1 or TRBD2 (5 bases each). CDR3 length: 17 residues. Germline CDR1 reads MNHEY; CDR2 reads SMNVEV (reference sequence). Trimming left V 4 bases short and J 1 base short, with 20 bases between. The CDR3 protein is CASSYTTGAFDSYEQYF. CDR3 bases: TGTGCCAGCAGTTATACGACCGGGGCATTCGATTCCTACGAGCAGTACTTC.

The V call is TRBV6-1, the J call TRBJ2-2; TRBD1 matches at 7 bases. CDR1 MNHNS and CDR2 SASEGT come from the germline V gene. The CDR3 covers 16 residues. Germline trimming cut 4 bases from V and 1 base from J; bases unmatched to any gene: 6. The CDR3 DNA reads TGTGCCAGCAGTGCCCAGGGACAGCTGAACACCGGGGAGCTGTTTTTT. It translates to CASSAQGQLNTGELFF.

The gene calls are TRBV18 and TRBJ2-2; TRBD2 aligns across 9 bases. Per the germline V gene, CDR1 is KGHSH and CDR2 is LQKENI. The CDR3 is 17 residues long. V trimming: 0 bases; J trimming: 3 bases; junction bases outside the gene matches: 5. DNA of the CDR3: TGTGCCAGCTCACCACCTAGATTAGCGGGAGACACCGGGGAGCTGTTTTTT. Its protein is CASSPPRLAGDTGELFF. Combining the CDR3 with reference TRBV18 and TRBJ2-2 gives the whole variable domain NAGVMQNPRHLVRRRGQEARLRCSPMKGHSHVYWYRQLPEEGLKFMVYLQKENIIDESGMPKERFSAEFPKEGPSILRIQQVVRGDSAAYFCASSPPRLAGDTGELFFGEGSRLTVL.

J is TRBJ2-5 and V is TRBV7-2, with D possibly matching TRBD1 (6 bases). Between the trimmed V and J ends, which lost 2 bases and 5 bases, there was a span of 6 bases. The CDR3 spans 12 residues. CDR1 SGHTA and CDR2 FQGNSA come from the germline V gene. The CDR3 nucleotides read TGTGCCAGCAGCTTAAGGGGGGAGACCCAGTACTTC. Protein: CASSLRGETQYF. Looking up the rest from reference TRBV7-2 and TRBJ2-5 gives the full variable domain: GAGVSQSPSNKVTEKGKDVELRCDPISGHTALYWYRQSLGQGLEFLIYFQGNSAPDKSGLPSDRFSAERTGGSVSTLTIQRTQQEDSAVYLCASSLRGETQYFGPGTRLLVL.

The chain employs TRBV18 and TRBJ2-7; D tentatively fits TRBD1 or TRBD2 (5 bases each). Trimming shortened V by 2 bases and J by 2 bases, and 16 bases separated the two germline ends. The CDR3 is made up of 16 amino acids. Germline V gene lookup returns CDR1 KGHSH and CDR2 LQKENI. The CDR3 DNA reads as TGTGCCAGCTCACCAAGGTACCAACAGGAGGCCTACGAGCAGTACTTC. Translating gives CASSPRYQQEAYEQYF.

The chain employs TRBV11-2 and TRBJ2-5; TRBD1 is a possible D gene (5 bases). V dropped 5 bases and J dropped 5 bases, with 9 bases sitting between them. The CDR3 is made up of 12 amino acids. Germline assignment: CDR1 SGHAT and CDR2 FQNNGV. DNA of the CDR3: TGTGCCAGCAGCCAGGGTGGGGAGACCCAGTACTTC. It translates to CASSQGGETQYF.

The chain combines TRBV5-8 with TRBJ2-4; the D is unclear. V lost 4 bases, J lost 8 bases, and 10 bases lay in between. In germline, CDR1 is SGHTS, CDR2 YDEGEE. This CDR3 contains 12 residues. In nucleotides, the CDR3 is TGTGCCAGCAGCCCCCCTTGGGACATTCAGTACTTC. Its translation is CASSPPWDIQYF.

Notes on this clone: Germline is not matched at one junction end, which may reflect a read error. This chain links TRBV29-1 with TRBJ2-3; perhaps TRBD1 as D (6 bases). Germline V gene data show CDR1 as SQVTM and CDR2 as ANQGSEA. The CDR3 runs to 14 residues. The CDR3 region has the DNA TGCAGCTTTGAAGAGGGGGTAAGCACAGATACGCAGTATTTT. Translation gives CSFEEGVSTDTQYF.

J is TRBJ2-7 and V is TRBV7-8; 8 positions agree with TRBD2. This CDR3 has 15 residues. V shed 2 bases and J 1 base; nucleotides not matched to a gene: 4. The V gene's germline CDR1 is SGHVS and CDR2 FQNEAQ. The CDR3 DNA follows: TGTGCCAGCAGCTTAAGAGCGGGAGTTTCCTACGAGCAGTACTTC. This codes for CASSLRAGVSYEQYF.